This T cell receptor beta chain came from a study of T cells in Graves' hyperthyroidism and ophthalmopathy. About the research overall: Once the initial diagnosis was made, peripheral blood was obtained before any treatment.

Amplified regions were TCR beta CDR3 sequences from RNA transcripts. Using the HTBI primer set, a first-round RT-PCR was run on the TCR CDR3. TCRdb analysed the multiplex PCR reads with MiXCR anew, one entry per CDR3 protein. The sample lists hundreds of thousands of distinct CDR3 sequences, 13% to 15% occurring once. This CDR3 region has 17 residues. Germline assignment: CDR1 SGHTA and CDR2 FQGTGA. The V gene end was trimmed by 1 base and the J gene end by 5 bases; junction bases not matched to a gene: 9. General study results and limits: A median around 5.9 months before onset, the model predicted ophthalmopathy. Peripheral blood also featured most of the thyroid clonotypes expanded above 0.001.

This clonotype was counted between two and nine times. Its target is unknown. The V gene is TRBV7-3, the J gene TRBJ2-3; 10 bases agree with TRBD2. Material: blood. This sequence was found in a woman aged 18 to 35 with Graves' hyperthyroidism. Here the CDR3 DNA reads TGTGCCAGCAGCTTAAAGGGAGCGGGAGGGCCGGAAGATACGCAGTATTTT. Encoded protein: CASSLKGAGGPEDTQYF.